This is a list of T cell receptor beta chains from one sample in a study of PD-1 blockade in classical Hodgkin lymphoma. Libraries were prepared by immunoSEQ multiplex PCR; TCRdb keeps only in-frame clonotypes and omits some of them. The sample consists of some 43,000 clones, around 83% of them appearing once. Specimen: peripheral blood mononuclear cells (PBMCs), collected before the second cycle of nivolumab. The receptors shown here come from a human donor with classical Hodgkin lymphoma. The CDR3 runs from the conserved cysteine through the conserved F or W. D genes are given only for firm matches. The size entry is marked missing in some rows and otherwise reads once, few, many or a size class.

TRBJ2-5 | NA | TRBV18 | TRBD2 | CASSPGQTTSGRAGTQYF | TGTGCCAGCTCACCAGGTCAGACGACTAGCGGGAGGGCCGGGACCCAGTACTTC
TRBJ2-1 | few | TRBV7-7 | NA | CASSLDPRVNNEQFF | TGTGCCAGCAGCTTAGACCCGCGGGTAAACAATGAGCAGTTCTTC
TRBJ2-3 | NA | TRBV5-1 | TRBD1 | CASSLFGQGTDTQYF | TGCGCCAGCAGCTTGTTTGGACAGGGAACAGATACGCAGTATTTT
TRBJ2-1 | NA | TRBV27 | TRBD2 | CASSLFGTSGNTGNEQFF | TGTGCCAGCAGTTTATTTGGGACTAGCGGGAATACGGGCAATGAGCAGTTCTTC
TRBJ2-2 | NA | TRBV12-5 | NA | CASGLVHGGGTGELFF | TGTGCTAGTGGTTTGGTACACGGGGGCGGCACCGGGGAGCTGTTTTTT
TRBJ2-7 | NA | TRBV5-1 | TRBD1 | CASSSGQGTLYEQYF | TGCGCCAGCAGCTCGGGACAGGGGACTCTCTACGAGCAGTACTTC
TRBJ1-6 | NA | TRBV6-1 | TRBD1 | CASTGTGGGNSPLHF | TGTGCCAGCACCGGGACAGGGGGCGGGAATTCACCCCTCCACTTT
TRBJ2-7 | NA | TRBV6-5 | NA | CASSSGRSYEQYF | TGTGCCAGCAGTTCGGGTCGGTCCTACGAGCAGTACTTC
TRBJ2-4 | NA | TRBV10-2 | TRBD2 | CASSEAGGYIQYF | TGCGCCAGCAGTGAAGCGGGGGGGTACATTCAGTACTTC
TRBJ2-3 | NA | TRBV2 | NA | CASRSAGADTQYF | TGTGCCAGCAGATCTGCTGGCGCAGATACGCAGTATTTT
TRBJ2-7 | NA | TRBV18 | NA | CASSPPVGGRDEQYF | TGTGCCAGCTCACCACCGGTGGGGGGCCGGGACGAGCAGTACTTC
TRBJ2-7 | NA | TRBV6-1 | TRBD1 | CASSGSGGSGYEQYF | TGTGCCAGCAGTGGATCAGGGGGCAGTGGGTACGAGCAGTACTTC
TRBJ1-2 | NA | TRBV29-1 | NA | CSVMTGSNYGYTF | TGCAGCGTTATGACAGGCTCTAACTATGGCTACACCTTC
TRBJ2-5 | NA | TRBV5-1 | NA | CASSALGVAPQETQYF | TGCGCCAGCAGCGCTTTGGGGGTAGCACCTCAAGAGACCCAGTACTTC
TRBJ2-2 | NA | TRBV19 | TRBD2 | CASGGLAGQTTGELFF | TGTGCCAGTGGGGGACTAGCGGGACAGACAACCGGGGAGCTGTTTTTT
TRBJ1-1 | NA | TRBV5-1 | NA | CASSLEGQPEAFF | TGCGCCAGCAGCTTGGAGGGGCAGCCTGAAGCTTTCTTT
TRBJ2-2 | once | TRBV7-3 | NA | CASSLYPANTGELFF | TGTGCCAGCAGCTTATACCCAGCGAACACCGGGGAGCTGTTTTTT
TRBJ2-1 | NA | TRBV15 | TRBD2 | CATSRLGLLAGEREQFF | TGTGCCACCAGCAGACTCGGATTACTAGCGGGAGAACGTGAGCAGTTCTTC
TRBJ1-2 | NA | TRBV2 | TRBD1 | CASTRDRGYGYGYTF | TGTGCCAGCACCAGAGACAGGGGATACGGCTATGGCTACACCTTC
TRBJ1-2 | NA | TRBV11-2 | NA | CASSLVHTYGYTF | TGTGCCAGCAGCTTAGTTCATACTTATGGCTACACCTTC
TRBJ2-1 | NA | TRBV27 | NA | CASSSLGGNNEQFF | TGTGCCAGCAGTTCCCTCGGCGGCAACAATGAGCAGTTCTTC
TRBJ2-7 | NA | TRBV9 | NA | CASSRDGGSDEQYF | TGTGCCAGCAGCAGAGATGGGGGATCGGACGAGCAGTACTTC
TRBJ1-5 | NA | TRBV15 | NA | CATSKIDQPQHF | TGTGCCACCAGCAAAATAGACCAGCCCCAGCATTTT
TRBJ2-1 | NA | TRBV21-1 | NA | CASSKPPIRRHILAGGTYNEQFF | TGTGCCAGCAGCAAACCGCCGATTAGGCGACACATACTAGCGGGGGGGACCTACAATGAGCAGTTCTTC
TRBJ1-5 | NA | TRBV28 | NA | CASGGVVSNQPQHF | TGTGCCAGCGGGGGGGTGGTAAGCAATCAGCCCCAGCATTTT
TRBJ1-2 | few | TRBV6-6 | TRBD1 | CASSANRGYGYTF | TGTGCCAGCAGTGCCAACAGGGGATATGGCTACACCTTC
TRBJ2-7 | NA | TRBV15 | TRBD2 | CATGTTPNEQYF | TGTGCCACCGGGACTACACCCAACGAGCAGTACTTC
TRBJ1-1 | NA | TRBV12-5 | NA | CASGLGGLGTEAFF | TGTGCTAGTGGTTTGGGGGGCTTGGGCACTGAAGCTTTCTTT